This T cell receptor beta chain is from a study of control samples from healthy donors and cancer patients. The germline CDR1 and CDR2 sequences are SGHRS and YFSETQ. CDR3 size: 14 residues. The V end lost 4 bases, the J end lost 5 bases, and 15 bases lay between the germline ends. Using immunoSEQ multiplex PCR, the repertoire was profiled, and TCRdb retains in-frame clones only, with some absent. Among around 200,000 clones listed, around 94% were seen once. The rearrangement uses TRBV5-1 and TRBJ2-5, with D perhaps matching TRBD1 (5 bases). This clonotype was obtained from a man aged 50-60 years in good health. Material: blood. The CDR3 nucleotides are TGCGCCAGCAGCAACCAACAGGTTATCGAGACCCAGTACTTC. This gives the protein CASSNQQVIETQYF.